This T cell receptor beta chain appears in the sequencing data of a study of CD8 T cells in ankylosing spondylitis. Germline trimming cut 3 bases from V and 1 base from J; bases unmatched to any gene: 2. CDR3 length equals 14 residues. Germline V gives CDR1 MNHNS, CDR2 SASEGT. Broader study findings: Within peripheral blood, clones linked to disease were CD8+ and relatively rare. Reports say disease-linked clones showed up significantly more in matched ankylosing spondylitis synovial fluid.

For this clonotype: What it recognizes is unknown.

MiXCR was run by TCRdb on the 5' RACE reads, yielding one entry per CDR3 protein. The sample records over 150,000 distinct CDR3 sequences, around 13% being singletons. Sequenced sample: blood, either unsorted or a sorted T cell fraction (not recorded which). This TCR was recovered from a male donor with ankylosing spondylitis or in good health (not recorded which). This chain connects TRBV6-1 to TRBJ1-1, with 7 bases aligning to TRBD1. In DNA form, the CDR3 reads TGTGCCAGCAGTGATGAGGGGGCGAACACTGAAGCTTTCTTT. It specifies CASSDEGANTEAFF.